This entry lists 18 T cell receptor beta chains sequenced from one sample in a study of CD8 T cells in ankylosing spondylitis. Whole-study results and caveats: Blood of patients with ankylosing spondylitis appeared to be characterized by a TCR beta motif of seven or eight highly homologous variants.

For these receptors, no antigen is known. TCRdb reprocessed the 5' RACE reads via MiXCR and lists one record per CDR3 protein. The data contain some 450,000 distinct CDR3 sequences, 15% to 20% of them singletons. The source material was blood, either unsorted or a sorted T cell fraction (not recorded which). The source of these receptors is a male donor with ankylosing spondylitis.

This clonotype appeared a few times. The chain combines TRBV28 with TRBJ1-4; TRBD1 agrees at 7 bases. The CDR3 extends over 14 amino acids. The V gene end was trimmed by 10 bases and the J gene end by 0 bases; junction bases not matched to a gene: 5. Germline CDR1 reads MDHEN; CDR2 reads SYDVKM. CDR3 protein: CATRQGATNEKLFF. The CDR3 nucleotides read TGTGCCACCCGACAGGGAGCAACTAATGAAAAACTGTTTTTT.

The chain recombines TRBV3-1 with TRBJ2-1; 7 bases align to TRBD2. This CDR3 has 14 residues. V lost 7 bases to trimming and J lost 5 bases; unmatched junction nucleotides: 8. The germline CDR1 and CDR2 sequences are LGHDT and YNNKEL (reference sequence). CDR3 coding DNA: TGTGCCAGCACTTCTATGGGGGGGGACAATGAGCAGTTCTTC. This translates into CASTSMGGDNEQFF.

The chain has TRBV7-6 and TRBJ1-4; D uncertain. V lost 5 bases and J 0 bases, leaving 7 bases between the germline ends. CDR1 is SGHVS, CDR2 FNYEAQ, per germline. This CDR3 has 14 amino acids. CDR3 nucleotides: TGTGCCAGCAGCCCCACTACAACTAATGAAAAACTGTTTTTT. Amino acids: CASSPTTTNEKLFF.

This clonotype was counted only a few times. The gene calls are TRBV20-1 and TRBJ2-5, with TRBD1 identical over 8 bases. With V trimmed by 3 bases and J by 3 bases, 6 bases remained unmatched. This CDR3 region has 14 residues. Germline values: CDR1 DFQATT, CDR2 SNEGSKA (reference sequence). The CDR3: CSASAGTGEETQYF. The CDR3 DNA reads TGCAGTGCTAGCGCCGGGACAGGAGAAGAGACCCAGTACTTC.

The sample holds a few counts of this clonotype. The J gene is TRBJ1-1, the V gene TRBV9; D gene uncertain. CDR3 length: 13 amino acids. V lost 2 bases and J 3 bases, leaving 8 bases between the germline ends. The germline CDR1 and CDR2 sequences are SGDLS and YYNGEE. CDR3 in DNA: TGTGCCAGCAGCGTTCAGGCGGACACTGAAGCTTTCTTT. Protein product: CASSVQADTEAFF.

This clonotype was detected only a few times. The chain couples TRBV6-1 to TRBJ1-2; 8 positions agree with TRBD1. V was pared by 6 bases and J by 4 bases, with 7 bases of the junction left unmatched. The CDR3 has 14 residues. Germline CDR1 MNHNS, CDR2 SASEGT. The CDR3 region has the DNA TGTGCCAGCAGGAAGGACAGGGATGCCTATGGCTACACCTTC. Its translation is CASRKDRDAYGYTF.

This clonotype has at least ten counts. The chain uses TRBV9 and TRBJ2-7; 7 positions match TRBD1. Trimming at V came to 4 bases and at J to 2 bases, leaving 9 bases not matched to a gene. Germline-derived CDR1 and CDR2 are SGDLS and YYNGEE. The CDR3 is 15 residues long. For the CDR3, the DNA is TGTGCCAGCAGCTCGAGAGGGGGCTCTACCTACGAGCAGTACTTC. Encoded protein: CASSSRGGSTYEQYF. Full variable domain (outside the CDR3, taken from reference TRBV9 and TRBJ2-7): DSGVTQTPKHLITATGQRVTLRCSPRSGDLSVYWYQQSLDQGLQFLIQYYNGEERAKGNILERFSAQQFPDLHSELNLSSLELGDSALYFCASSSRGGSTYEQYFGPGTRLTVT.

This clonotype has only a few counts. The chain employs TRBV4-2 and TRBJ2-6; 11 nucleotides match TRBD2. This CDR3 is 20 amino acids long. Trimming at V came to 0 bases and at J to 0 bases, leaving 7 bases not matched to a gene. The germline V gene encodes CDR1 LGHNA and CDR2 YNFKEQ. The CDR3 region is CASSQDRLAGTSSGANVLTF. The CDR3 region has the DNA TGTGCCAGCAGCCAAGATCGACTAGCGGGGACTAGCTCTGGGGCCAACGTCCTGACTTTC.

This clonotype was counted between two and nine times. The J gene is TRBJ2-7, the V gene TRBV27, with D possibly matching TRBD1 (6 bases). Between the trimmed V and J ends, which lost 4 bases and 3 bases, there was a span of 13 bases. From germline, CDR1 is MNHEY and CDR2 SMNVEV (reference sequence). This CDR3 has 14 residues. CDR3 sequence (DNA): TGTGCCAGCAGTTCCCCGGACAGATACTACGAGCAGTACTTC. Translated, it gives CASSSPDRYYEQYF.

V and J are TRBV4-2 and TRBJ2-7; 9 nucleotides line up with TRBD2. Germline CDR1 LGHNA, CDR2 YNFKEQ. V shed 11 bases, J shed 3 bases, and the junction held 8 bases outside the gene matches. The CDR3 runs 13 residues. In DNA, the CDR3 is TGTGCCCACAAAAGCGGGGGGCACTACGAGCAGTACTTC. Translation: CAHKSGGHYEQYF.

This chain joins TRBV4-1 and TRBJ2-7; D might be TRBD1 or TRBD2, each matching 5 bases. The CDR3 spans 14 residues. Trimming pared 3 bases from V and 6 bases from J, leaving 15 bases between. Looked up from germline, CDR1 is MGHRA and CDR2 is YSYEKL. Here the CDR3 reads CASSHPGTPGEQYF. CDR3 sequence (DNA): TGCGCCAGCAGCCACCCCGGGACCCCAGGCGAGCAGTACTTC.

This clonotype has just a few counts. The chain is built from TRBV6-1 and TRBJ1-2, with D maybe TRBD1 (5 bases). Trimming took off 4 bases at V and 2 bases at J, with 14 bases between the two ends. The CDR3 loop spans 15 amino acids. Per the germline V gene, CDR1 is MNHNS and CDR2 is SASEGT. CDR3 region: CASSAGPTTNYGYTF. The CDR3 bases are TGTGCCAGCAGTGCGGGACCGACTACGAACTATGGCTACACCTTC.

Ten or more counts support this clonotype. The CDR3 loop reads CASKDSNTGELFF. CDR3 DNA sequence: TGTGCCAGCAAGGACAGCAACACCGGGGAGCTGTTTTTT. This chain links TRBV6-1 with TRBJ2-2; D might be TRBD1 (6 bases). The CDR3 totals 13 residues. The ends were cut back, 7 bases at V and 2 bases at J, with 8 bases in the middle. In germline, CDR1 is MNHNS, CDR2 SASEGT.

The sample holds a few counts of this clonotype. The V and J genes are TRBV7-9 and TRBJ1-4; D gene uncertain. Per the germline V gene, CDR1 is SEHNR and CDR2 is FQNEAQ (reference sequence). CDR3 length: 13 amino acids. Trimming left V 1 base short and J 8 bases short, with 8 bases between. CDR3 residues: CASSLGGNEKLFF. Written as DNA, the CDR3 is TGTGCCAGCAGCTTAGGAGGAAACGAAAAACTGTTTTTT.

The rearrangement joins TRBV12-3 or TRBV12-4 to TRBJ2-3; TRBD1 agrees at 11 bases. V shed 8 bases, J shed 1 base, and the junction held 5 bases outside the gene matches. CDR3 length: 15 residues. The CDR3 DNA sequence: TGTGCCAGCGGGACAGGGGGTGCACGCACAGATACGCAGTATTTT. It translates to CASGTGGARTDTQYF.

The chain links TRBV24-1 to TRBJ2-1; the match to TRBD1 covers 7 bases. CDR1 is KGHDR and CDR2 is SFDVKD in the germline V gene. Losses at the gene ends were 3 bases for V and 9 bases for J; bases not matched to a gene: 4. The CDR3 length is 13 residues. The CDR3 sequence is CATSDDRAFEQFF. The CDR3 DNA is TGTGCCACCAGTGATGACAGGGCATTTGAGCAGTTCTTC.

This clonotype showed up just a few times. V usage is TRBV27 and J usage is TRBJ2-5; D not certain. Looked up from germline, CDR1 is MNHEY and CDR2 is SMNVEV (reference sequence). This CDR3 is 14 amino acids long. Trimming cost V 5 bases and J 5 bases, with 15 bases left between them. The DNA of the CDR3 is TGTGCCAGCAGTCCCTCGAGAGGCAGGGAGACCCAGTACTTC. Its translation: CASSPSRGRETQYF.

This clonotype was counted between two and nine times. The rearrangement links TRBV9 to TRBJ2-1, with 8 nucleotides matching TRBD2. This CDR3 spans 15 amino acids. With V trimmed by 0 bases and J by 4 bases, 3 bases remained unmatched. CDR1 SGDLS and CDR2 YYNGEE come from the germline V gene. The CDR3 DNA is TGTGCCAGCAGCGTAGCTACTAGCGGTTACAATGAGCAGTTCTTC. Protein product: CASSVATSGYNEQFF.